The 13 T cell receptor beta chains given below trace back to one sample, sequenced in a study of identical twins. Each CDR3 protein is one row after TCRdb ran MiXCR on the 5' RACE reads. The sample includes some 500,000 distinct CDR3 sequences, 13% to 15% of them seen just once. The sample was also reused in another study, on yellow fever vaccine responses in identical twins.

Sequences were obtained from CD4+ T cells sorted from blood. The receptors come from a woman aged 18-30 years in good health.

This clonotype was recorded a few times. The rearrangement joins TRBV5-1 to TRBJ2-7, with 9 bases lining up with TRBD2. The trim removed 4 bases at V and 3 bases at J, leaving 5 bases unmatched. The CDR3 is 14 residues long. Germline V CDR1 and CDR2: SGHRS, YFSETQ. CDR3 bases: TGCGCCAGCAGCGGTAGCGGGGGCTTCTACGAGCAGTACTTC. Protein sequence: CASSGSGGFYEQYF.

This clonotype occurred a few times. The chain links TRBV18 to TRBJ1-1; D remains ambiguous. Germline V gene data show CDR1 as KGHSH and CDR2 as LQKENI. The CDR3 runs 12 residues. Trimming shortened V by 3 bases and J by 10 bases, and 12 bases separated the two germline ends. The chain's CDR3 is CASSPPDSRAFF. The DNA for the CDR3 is TGTGCCAGCTCACCCCCCGATAGTCGAGCTTTCTTT.

This chain joins TRBV7-6 and TRBJ2-2; D possibly corresponds to TRBD2 (7 bases). From germline, CDR1 is SGHVS and CDR2 FNYEAQ. CDR3 size: 18 residues. V lost 6 bases to trimming and J lost 5 bases, with 25 bases between them. CDR3 amino acids: CASRGRAGTRLSTGELFF. The CDR3 nucleotides read TGTGCCAGCAGGGGGAGGGCCGGGACACGGTTATCAACCGGGGAGCTGTTTTTT.

This chain joins TRBV7-2 and TRBJ2-5, with TRBD2 identical over 9 bases. J lost 5 bases, V lost 3 bases, and 7 bases had no gene match. The CDR3 extends over 15 amino acids. Germline V gives CDR1 SGHTA, CDR2 FQGNSA. The CDR3 sequence: CASSFNSGSIETQYF. Written as DNA, the CDR3 is TGTGCCAGCAGCTTTAATAGCGGGAGTATTGAGACCCAGTACTTC. The whole variable domain, remainder taken from reference TRBV7-2 and TRBJ2-5, is GAGVSQSPSNKVTEKGKDVELRCDPISGHTALYWYRQSLGQGLEFLIYFQGNSAPDKSGLPSDRFSAERTGGSVSTLTIQRTQQEDSAVYLCASSFNSGSIETQYFGPGTRLLVL.

This chain connects TRBV12-3 or TRBV12-4 to TRBJ2-5, with D possibly being TRBD1 (6 bases). V was trimmed by 6 bases and J by 2 bases, leaving 16 bases between them. The CDR3 consists of 15 residues. CDR3 loop: CASRAQGWIQETQYF. For the CDR3, the DNA is TGTGCCAGCAGAGCCCAGGGGTGGATACAAGAGACCCAGTACTTC.

The rearrangement links TRBV5-1 to TRBJ1-2; D is possibly TRBD1 (5 bases). This CDR3 has 14 residues. CDR1 is SGHRS, CDR2 YFSETQ, per germline. V was pared by 2 bases and J by 3 bases, with 11 bases between. The CDR3 protein is CASSFGDGYYGYTF. For the CDR3, the DNA is TGCGCCAGCAGCTTTGGGGACGGTTACTATGGCTACACCTTC.

This clonotype came up a few times. The V and J genes are TRBV9 and TRBJ2-1; no reliable D call. Trimming left V 0 bases short and J 4 bases short, with 5 bases between. CDR1 is SGDLS, CDR2 YYNGEE, per germline. CDR3 length: 13 amino acids. The DNA of the CDR3 is TGTGCCAGCAGCGTAGGTTCTTACAATGAGCAGTTCTTC. It encodes CASSVGSYNEQFF.

This clonotype was seen a few times. V gene TRBV21-1 combines with J gene TRBJ1-5; the table's D gene call, TRBD1, was not cross checked with the DNA. TRBV21-1 is reported as a pseudogene. The CDR3 is 12 amino acids. The DNA for the CDR3 is TGTGCCAGCAATCCCGGGGGTCAGCCCCAGCATTTT. Translating gives CASNPGGQPQHF.

This clonotype was detected only a few times. Written as DNA, the CDR3 is TGCGCCAGCAGCTCGAGGGGACAGGGAATAGATACGCAGTATTTT. Amino acids: CASSSRGQGIDTQYF. The chain uses TRBV5-1 and TRBJ2-3; 9 bases map to TRBD1. Losses at the gene ends were 3 bases for V and 5 bases for J; bases not matched to a gene: 7. This CDR3 region has 15 residues. CDR1 and CDR2 (germline): SGHRS, YFSETQ.

The chain combines TRBV20-1 with TRBJ2-1; 9 bases align to TRBD2. V lost 0 bases and J lost 8; bases outside the gene matches: 8. The CDR3 totals 15 residues. CDR1 is DFQATT, CDR2 SNEGSKA, per germline (reference sequence). The DNA of the CDR3 is TGCAGTGCTAGAGATCAGGGGACTAGCCTCTATGAGCAGTTCTTC. It specifies CSARDQGTSLYEQFF.

This rearrangement joins TRBV28 to TRBJ1-2; weak D call: TRBD1 (5 bases). Germline CDR1 is MDHEN and CDR2 is SYDVKM. With 5 bases removed from V and 2 bases from J, the gap between germline ends came to 15 bases. The CDR3 is made up of 15 amino acids. CDR3 nucleotides: TGTGCCAGCAGTGGGGGAACCTCAGGGAACTATGGCTACACCTTC. Protein: CASSGGTSGNYGYTF.

This clonotype was counted a few times. The DNA of the CDR3 is TGTGCCAGCAGTTACGGGACACCCATGAACATTCAGTACTTC. Its translation: CASSYGTPMNIQYF. The V gene is TRBV6-5, the J gene TRBJ2-4; perhaps TRBD1 as D (6 bases). The CDR3 totals 14 residues. CDR1 is MNHEY and CDR2 is SVGAGI in the germline V gene. The germline V and J ends were trimmed by 2 bases and 7 bases, with 12 bases remaining between them.

V gene TRBV5-1 combines with J gene TRBJ1-6; no firm D call. Per germline, CDR1 SGHRS and CDR2 YFSETQ. The CDR3 contains 16 residues. V lost 2 bases and J lost 10, with 19 bases in between. CDR3 protein: CASSFGLLTEGSPLHF. The CDR3 DNA sequence: TGCGCCAGCAGCTTTGGGTTGTTGACGGAAGGATCACCCCTCCACTTT. Filled out from reference TRBV5-1 and TRBJ1-6, the complete variable domain reads KAGVTQTPRYLIKTRGQQVTLSCSPISGHRSVSWYQQTPGQGLQFLFEYFSETQRNKGNFPGRFSGRQFSNSRSEMNVSTLELGDSALYLCASSFGLLTEGSPLHFGNGTRLTVT.